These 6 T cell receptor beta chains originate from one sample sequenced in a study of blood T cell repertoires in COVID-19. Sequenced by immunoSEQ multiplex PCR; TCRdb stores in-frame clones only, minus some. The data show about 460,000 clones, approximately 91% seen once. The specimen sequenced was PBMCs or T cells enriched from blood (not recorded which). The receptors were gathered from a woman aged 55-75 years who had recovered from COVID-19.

Here the CDR3 DNA reads TGTGCCACCAGTGATATTCCGGGACAGGGGGCTTCCGGGGAGCTGTTTTTT. It translates to CATSDIPGQGASGELFF. The chain carries TRBV24-1 and TRBJ2-2, with 12 bases fitting TRBD1. CDR3 length: 17 residues. V dropped 3 bases and J dropped 6; count of bases not matched to a gene: 7. Germline V gene sequence: CDR1 KGHDR, CDR2 SFDVKD.

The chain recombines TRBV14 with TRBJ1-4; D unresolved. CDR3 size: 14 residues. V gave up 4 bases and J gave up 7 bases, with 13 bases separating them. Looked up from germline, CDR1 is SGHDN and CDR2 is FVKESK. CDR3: CASSRSPRSEKLFF. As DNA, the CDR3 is TGTGCCAGCAGCCGGAGCCCCCGGAGTGAAAAACTGTTTTTT.

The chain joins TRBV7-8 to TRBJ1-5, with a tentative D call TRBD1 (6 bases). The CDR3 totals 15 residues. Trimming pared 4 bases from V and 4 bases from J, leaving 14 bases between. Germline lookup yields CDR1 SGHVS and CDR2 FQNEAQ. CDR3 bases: TGTGCCAGCAGCTCCCCCGGGCAGGGGAATCAGCCCCAGCATTTT. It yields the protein CASSSPGQGNQPQHF. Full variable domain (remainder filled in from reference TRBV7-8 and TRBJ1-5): GAGVSQSPRYKVAKRGQDVALRCDPISGHVSLFWYQQALGQGPEFLTYFQNEAQLDKSGLPSDRFFAERPEGSVSTLKIQRTQQEDSAVYLCASSSPGQGNQPQHFGDGTRLSIL.

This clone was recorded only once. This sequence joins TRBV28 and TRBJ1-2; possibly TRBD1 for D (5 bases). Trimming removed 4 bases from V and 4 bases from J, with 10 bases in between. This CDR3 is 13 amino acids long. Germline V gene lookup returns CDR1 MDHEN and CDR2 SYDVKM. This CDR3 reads CASSSAGLYGYTF. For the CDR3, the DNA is TGTGCCAGCAGTTCGGCGGGACTCTATGGCTACACCTTC.

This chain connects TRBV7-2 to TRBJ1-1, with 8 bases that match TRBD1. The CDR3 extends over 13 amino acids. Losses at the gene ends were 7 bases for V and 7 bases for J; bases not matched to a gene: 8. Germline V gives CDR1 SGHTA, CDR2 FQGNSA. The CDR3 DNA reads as TGTGCCAGCATCCAAAGGACAGGGATTGAAGCTTTCTTT. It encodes CASIQRTGIEAFF.

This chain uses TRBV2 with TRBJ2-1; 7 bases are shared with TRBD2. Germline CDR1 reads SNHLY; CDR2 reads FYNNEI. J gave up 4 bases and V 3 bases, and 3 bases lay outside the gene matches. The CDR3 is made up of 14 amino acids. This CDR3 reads CASSERGNYNEQFF. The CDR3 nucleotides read TGTGCCAGCAGTGAGCGGGGGAATTACAATGAGCAGTTCTTC.